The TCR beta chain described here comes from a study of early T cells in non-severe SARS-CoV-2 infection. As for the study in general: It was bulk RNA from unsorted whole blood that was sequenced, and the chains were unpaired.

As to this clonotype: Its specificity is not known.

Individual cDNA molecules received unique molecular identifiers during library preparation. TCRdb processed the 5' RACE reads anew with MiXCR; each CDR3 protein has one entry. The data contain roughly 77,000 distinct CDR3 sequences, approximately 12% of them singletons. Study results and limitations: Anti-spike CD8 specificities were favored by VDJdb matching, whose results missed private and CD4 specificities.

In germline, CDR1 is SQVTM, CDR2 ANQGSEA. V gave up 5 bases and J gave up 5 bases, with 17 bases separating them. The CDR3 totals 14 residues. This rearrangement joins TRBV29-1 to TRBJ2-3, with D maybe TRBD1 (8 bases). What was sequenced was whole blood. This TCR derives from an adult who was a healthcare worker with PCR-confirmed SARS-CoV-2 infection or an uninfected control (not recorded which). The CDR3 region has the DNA TGCAGCGTTAAGCGGGGACAGGACGGAGATACGCAGTATTTT. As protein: CSVKRGQDGDTQYF.